This T cell receptor (beta chain) was recorded in a study of T cells in Graves' hyperthyroidism and ophthalmopathy. Notes on the study in general: Ophthalmopathy, which appeared later, was predicted by the model a median about 6 months before onset. Blood held most thyroid clonotypes expanded above 0.001 frequency.

CDR1 is GTSNPN, CDR2 SVGIG, per germline (reference sequence). The V gene lost 4 bases and the J gene lost 7 bases, with 19 bases spanning the gap. CDR3 length: 14 amino acids. On this clonotype: Its antigen is not known.

The study included ophthalmopathy patients with Clinical Activity Score at least 3, NOSPECS grade at least 4 and duration under 3 months. RNA transcripts provided the source from which TCR beta CDR3 regions were amplified. HTBI primers were the set used in a first-round RT-PCR of the TCR CDR3. TCRdb processed the multiplex PCR reads anew with MiXCR; each CDR3 protein has one entry. The sample includes approximately 620,000 distinct CDR3 sequences, around 16% of them seen just once. This rearrangement joins TRBV30 to TRBJ1-2; possible D gene TRBD1, 5 bases. The sequencing input was blood. The clonotype originates from a woman in her thirties or forties with Graves' ophthalmopathy. CDR3 in amino acids: CAWTWDGPKSGYTF. The CDR3 DNA reads TGTGCCTGGACCTGGGACGGCCCAAAGAGTGGCTACACCTTC. Drawing the rest from reference TRBV30 and TRBJ1-2, the complete variable domain is SQTIHQWPATLVQPVGSPLSLECTVEGTSNPNLYWYRQAAGRGLQLLFYSVGIGQISSEVPQNLSASRPQDRQFILSSKKLLLSDSGFYLCAWTWDGPKSGYTFGSGTRLTVV.